These 22 T cell receptor beta chains came from one sample sequenced in a study of memory B cells and T cells in multiple sclerosis. Their recognized antigens are unknown. Separate sequencing covered autoproliferating (CFSE-dim) and non-proliferating (CFSE-high) T cells from stimulus-free culture. Replicate wells were pooled after approximately seven days of stimulus-free culture of 5x10^7 CFSE-labeled PBMCs. Clones were read by immunoSEQ multiplex PCR, and TCRdb kept only the in-frame ones, dropping some. Of 30,000 or so clones in the sample, 86% were seen once. The sample comprised PBMCs from blood kept in culture. These receptors were obtained from a human donor with multiple sclerosis.

This chain uses TRBV29-1 with TRBJ2-4; D possibly matches TRBD1 or TRBD2 (5 bases each). Trimming left V 4 bases short and J 2 bases short, with 15 bases between. The CDR3 totals 15 residues. Per germline, CDR1 SQVTM and CDR2 ANQGSEA. The CDR3 reads CSVARDQATKNIQYF. CDR3 bases: TGCAGCGTTGCACGGGACCAAGCGACCAAAAACATTCAGTACTTC.

The CDR3, as DNA: TGTGCCAGCAGCCAAGATATTCGGGGGGGTTATATGAATACGCAGTATTTT. Translated, it gives CASSQDIRGGYMNTQYF. V gene TRBV14 combines with J gene TRBJ2-3; the match to TRBD2 covers 8 bases. The junction had 12 bases not matched to a gene; V was cut back by 0 bases and J by 7 bases. CDR1 is SGHDN and CDR2 is FVKESK in the germline V gene. This CDR3 comprises 17 residues.

The V call is TRBV27, the J call TRBJ1-2; tentative D call: TRBD1 (5 bases). This CDR3 has 14 residues. Germline V gene sequence: CDR1 MNHEY, CDR2 SMNVEV (reference sequence). Trimming pared 6 bases from V and 3 bases from J, leaving 14 bases between. CDR3 bases: TGTGCCAGCAGGCCCGCAGGGAGAGACTATGGCTACACCTTC. Protein product: CASRPAGRDYGYTF.

CDR3 DNA sequence: TGTGCCAGCAGCTTAGGGAGCGGAATCTCTGGAAACACCATATATTTT. It specifies CASSLGSGISGNTIYF. The V and J genes are TRBV7-6 and TRBJ1-3; D uncertain. The CDR3 extends over 16 amino acids. V was trimmed by 1 base and J by 0 bases, leaving 10 bases between them. Germline loops: CDR1 SGHVS, CDR2 FNYEAQ.

This clone appeared once. CDR3 bases: TGTGCCAGCAGCTTCCAGGGACAGGGGTTTGGCTACACCTTC. Translating gives CASSFQGQGFGYTF. The chain links TRBV7-2 to TRBJ1-2, with 10 bases fitting TRBD1. V lost 3 bases to trimming and J lost 7 bases; unmatched junction nucleotides: 5. The CDR3 loop spans 14 amino acids. Germline assignment: CDR1 SGHTA and CDR2 FQGNSA.

CDR3 protein: CASSLRRDNTGELFF. DNA of the CDR3: TGTGCCAGCAGCTTAAGGCGGGATAACACCGGGGAGCTGTTTTTT. The V and J genes are TRBV11-2 and TRBJ2-2; D might be TRBD2 (6 bases). V was shortened by 2 bases and J by 2 bases, with 9 bases between the two germline ends. Germline lookup yields CDR1 SGHAT and CDR2 FQNNGV. This CDR3 is built from 15 residues.

The genes are TRBV27 and TRBJ2-1; D could derive from TRBD1 or TRBD2 (5 bases each). The CDR3 runs 16 residues. V was cut by 4 bases and J by 0 bases, with 13 bases left in between. Germline loops: CDR1 MNHEY, CDR2 SMNVEV (reference sequence). DNA of the CDR3: TGTGCCAGCAGTTCACCGGGACCCAGCTCCTACAATGAGCAGTTCTTC. It is translated as CASSSPGPSSYNEQFF.

A few counts support this clone. J is TRBJ2-5 and V is TRBV6-5; 10 nucleotides align to TRBD1. Germline loops: CDR1 MNHEY, CDR2 SVGAGI. The CDR3 covers 14 residues. Losses at the gene ends were 4 bases for V and 9 bases for J; bases not matched to a gene: 8. This chain's CDR3 is CASSWHGTGAAQYF. For the CDR3, the DNA is TGTGCCAGCAGTTGGCACGGGACAGGGGCCGCCCAGTACTTC.

The chain combines TRBV9 with TRBJ1-2; 9 bases align to TRBD1. Germline V gives CDR1 SGDLS, CDR2 YYNGEE. The CDR3 consists of 15 residues. V trimming: 3 bases; J trimming: 4 bases; junction bases outside the gene matches: 7. The CDR3 DNA follows: TGTGCCAGCAGCGATGGGAGGGACAGGGCCTATGGCTACACCTTC. This translates into CASSDGRDRAYGYTF.

Worth noting for this clone: Other DNA sequences from this sample encode an identical CDR3 as well. The chain recombines TRBV9 with TRBJ1-5; 7 bases are a match to TRBD1. The CDR3 covers 15 residues. Germline V lookup: CDR1 SGDLS, CDR2 YYNGEE. V was pared by 4 bases and J by 2 bases, with 6 bases of the junction left unmatched. CDR3 in amino acids: CASSSGGGGNQPQHF. The CDR3 nucleotides are TGTGCCAGCAGCTCAGGGGGTGGAGGCAATCAGCCCCAGCATTTT.

The chain couples TRBV10-3 to TRBJ2-7; 8 nucleotides match TRBD1. Germline assignment: CDR1 ENHRY and CDR2 SYGVKD. The CDR3 is 16 amino acids. V shed 4 bases, J shed 0 bases, and the junction held 8 bases outside the gene matches. CDR3 region: CAISGADRVGSYEQYF. For the CDR3, the DNA is TGTGCCATCAGTGGGGCGGACAGGGTTGGCTCCTACGAGCAGTACTTC.

CDR3 in DNA: TGTGCCACCATCCGGGGGAATGGCTACACCTTC. Amino acids: CATIRGNGYTF. J is TRBJ1-2 and V is TRBV19; a weak D match, TRBD1 (5 bases). This CDR3 has 11 residues. Germline lookup yields CDR1 LNHDA and CDR2 SQIVND (reference sequence). The V gene lost 10 bases and the J gene lost 6 bases, with 12 bases spanning the gap.

This clone showed up just once. CDR3 in amino acids: CASSVWDRTFNSYTF. CDR3 nucleotides: TGTGCCAGCAGTGTCTGGGACAGGACCTTTAATAGCTACACCTTC. This chain links TRBV2 with TRBJ1-2; 8 nucleotides match TRBD1. CDR3 length equals 15 residues. Losses at the gene ends were 4 bases for V and 9 bases for J; bases not matched to a gene: 13. Germline loops: CDR1 SNHLY, CDR2 FYNNEI.

The CDR3, as DNA: TGTGCCAGCGGTTTCCGTCGGACAGGGATCAATCAGCCCCAGCATTTT. This sequence encodes CASGFRRTGINQPQHF. The chain couples TRBV6-5 to TRBJ1-5; TRBD1 matches at 8 bases. Germline trimming cut 8 bases from V and 3 bases from J; bases unmatched to any gene: 12. The CDR3 sequence is 16 residues long. The germline V gene encodes CDR1 MNHEY and CDR2 SVGAGI.

The V call is TRBV2, the J call TRBJ2-7, with 7 bases aligning to TRBD1. V shed 5 bases and J 0 bases; nucleotides not matched to a gene: 22. The CDR3 loop spans 20 amino acids. Germline CDR1 SNHLY, CDR2 FYNNEI. CDR3 nucleotides: TGTGCCAGCAGTTTCACGGCCGGGACAGCTCGTCCTGAACGCTCCTACGAGCAGTACTTC. Translating gives CASSFTAGTARPERSYEQYF.

V gene TRBV19 combines with J gene TRBJ2-2, with TRBD2 identical over 15 bases. Germline CDR1 and CDR2: LNHDA and SQIVND (reference sequence). The V and J ends lost 1 base and 5 bases, in that order; junction bases with no gene match: 5. The CDR3 consists of 18 residues. The CDR3, as DNA: TGTGCCAGTAGTATAGCGCCAGGGACTAGCGGGGGGACCGGGGAGCTGTTTTTT. Amino acids: CASSIAPGTSGGTGELFF.

The genes are TRBV11-1 and TRBJ1-1; TRBD1 aligns across 8 bases. Germline trimming cut 4 bases from V and 5 bases from J; bases unmatched to any gene: 9. There are 15 residues in the CDR3. Germline V gene sequence: CDR1 SGHAT, CDR2 FQDESV (reference sequence). The CDR3 nucleotides are TGTGCCAGCAGCTACGGACAGGGTTACGAAACTGAAGCTTTCTTT. This gives the protein CASSYGQGYETEAFF.

The genes are TRBV29-1 and TRBJ2-1, with D possibly being TRBD1 or TRBD2 (6 bases each). The CDR3 consists of 15 residues. Trimming shortened V by 3 bases and J by 9 bases, and 21 bases separated the two germline ends. Germline V CDR1 and CDR2: SQVTM, ANQGSEA. The CDR3 sequence is CSVDRGGRWGREQFF. CDR3 nucleotide sequence: TGCAGCGTTGATCGTGGGGGGCGGTGGGGCCGTGAGCAGTTCTTC.

The gene calls are TRBV6-5 and TRBJ2-3; no definite D call. V was clipped by 2 bases and J by 8 bases, with 5 bases between them. Germline lookup yields CDR1 MNHEY and CDR2 SVGAGI. CDR3 length: 11 amino acids. CDR3 DNA: TGTGCCAGCAGTTACGGCGGTACGCAGTATTTT. This translates into CASSYGGTQYF.

The CDR3 loop is CASRSQGKFTASEQYF. The CDR3 coding sequence is TGTGCCAGCAGGTCGCAGGGGAAATTTACCGCATCCGAGCAGTACTTC. This chain uses TRBV11-2 with TRBJ2-5; possibly TRBD1 for D (6 bases). The J call may be faulty, since TRBJ2-7 better matches the DNA end. The CDR3 runs to 16 residues. Per the germline V gene, CDR1 is SGHAT and CDR2 is FQNNGV.

The V call is TRBV9, the J call TRBJ1-1; TRBD1 aligns across 7 bases. V was pared by 4 bases and J by 1 base, with 7 bases of the junction left unmatched. Germline-derived CDR1 and CDR2 are SGDLS and YYNGEE. The CDR3 spans 15 residues. The CDR3 loop is CASSPRDSKNTEAFF. Here the CDR3 DNA reads TGTGCCAGCAGCCCACGGGACAGCAAGAACACTGAAGCTTTCTTT.

CDR3 residues: CASSQEPGDYEQYF. In DNA, the CDR3 is TGTGCCAGCAGCCAAGAACCGGGAGACTACGAGCAGTACTTC. The chain employs TRBV7-3 and TRBJ2-7; D is possibly TRBD2 (6 bases). Germline loops: CDR1 SGHTA, CDR2 FQGTGA. V dropped 5 bases and J dropped 3 bases, with 14 bases sitting between them. The CDR3 spans 14 residues.